Each of the 13 T cell receptor beta chains below was sequenced from the same sample in a study of T cells after yellow fever vaccination. TCRdb passed the 5' RACE reads through MiXCR, listing each CDR3 protein once. The profile covers roughly 240,000 distinct CDR3 sequences, with approximately 6.3% appearing a single time and 1% to 1.2% taken by the ten largest. This specimen consisted of CD4+ T cells sorted from PBMCs, obtained on the day of the yellow fever booster vaccination. These receptors came from a man aged 30 to 45 who received the YFV17D yellow fever vaccine.

This clonotype was seen a few times. V gene TRBV6-2 or TRBV6-3 combines with J gene TRBJ2-7, with TRBD2 matching 9 bases. Germline V CDR1 and CDR2: MNHEY, SVGEGT. The CDR3 extends over 14 amino acids. V was pared by 8 bases and J by 5 bases, with 10 bases of the junction left unmatched. The CDR3 DNA reads TGTGCCAGCCTACTTAGCGGGAGTAACAACGAGCAGTACTTC. This codes for CASLLSGSNNEQYF.

This clonotype was counted a few times. The rearrangement joins TRBV20-1 to TRBJ2-7; D gene unclear. V gave up 1 base and J gave up 3 bases, with 4 bases separating them. Germline V gives CDR1 DFQATT, CDR2 SNEGSKA (reference sequence). The CDR3 totals 11 residues. CDR3 sequence (DNA): TGCAGTGCTAGAGTGAACTACGAGCAGTACTTC. It codes for CSARVNYEQYF.

This clonotype was detected ten times or more. The rearrangement uses TRBV6-2 or TRBV6-3 and TRBJ2-1; TRBD1 might be the D (5 bases). Trimming took 0 bases from V and 13 from J, leaving 10 bases between them. CDR3 length: 12 residues. Germline CDR1 is MNHEY and CDR2 is SVGEGT. CDR3 DNA sequence: TGTGCCAGCAGTTACTCGACAGAAACCCAGTTCTTC. It encodes CASSYSTETQFF.

This clonotype has only a few counts. This chain uses TRBV5-1 with TRBJ2-5; no firm D call. Germline lookup yields CDR1 SGHRS and CDR2 YFSETQ. V shed 1 base and J shed 5 bases, with 12 bases lying between them. The CDR3 has 14 residues. CDR3 DNA sequence: TGCGCCAGCAGCTTGCAAGGCTCCTTCGAGACCCAGTACTTC. Translating it yields CASSLQGSFETQYF.

This clonotype occurred many times. The J gene is TRBJ1-1, the V gene TRBV6-1, with D perhaps TRBD1 (5 bases). Deletions cut 8 bases from V and 4 bases from J, with 17 bases between. The CDR3 spans 14 residues. Germline loops: CDR1 MNHNS, CDR2 SASEGT. The CDR3 DNA sequence: TGTGCCAGCTCTCGGCCAGGGTGGGCCACTGAAGCTTTCTTT. Its translation is CASSRPGWATEAFF.

This clonotype was detected ten times or more. This chain uses TRBV5-4 with TRBJ2-3, with 9 bases that match TRBD2. V lost 1 base and J lost 0; bases outside the gene matches: 3. The CDR3 length is 16 residues. Germline assignment: CDR1 SGHNT and CDR2 YYREEE (reference sequence). The CDR3 spells CASSLRGLASTDTQYF. The CDR3 bases are TGTGCCAGCAGCTTGAGAGGACTAGCGAGCACAGATACGCAGTATTTT. The full variable domain, its missing parts supplied by reference TRBV5-4 and TRBJ2-3, is ETGVTQSPTHLIKTRGQQVTLRCSSQSGHNTVSWYQQALGQGPQFIFQYYREEENGRGNFPPRFSGLQFPNYSSELNVNALELDDSALYLCASSLRGLASTDTQYFGPGTRLTVL.

This clonotype was found a few times. This rearrangement joins TRBV3-1 to TRBJ2-7; 8 positions agree with TRBD2. Looked up from germline, CDR1 is LGHDT and CDR2 is YNNKEL (reference sequence). This CDR3 has 14 residues. The ends lost 2 bases at V and 6 bases at J; junction bases unmatched: 6. The CDR3 coding sequence is TGTGCCAGCAGCCAATATTCGGGGACTAGCGAGCAGTACTTC. Protein product: CASSQYSGTSEQYF.

A remark on this clonotype: A much larger clone lies one base from this, so it may be a read error. CDR3 DNA: TGCGCCAGCAGCTGGGGTGACACGTGTGAGCAGTTCTTC. Translating it yields CASSWGDTCEQFF. The chain has TRBV5-1 and TRBJ2-1, with unresolved D. The germline V and J ends were trimmed by 3 bases and 9 bases, with 13 bases remaining between them. The length of the CDR3 is 13 residues. Germline V gene data show CDR1 as SGHRS and CDR2 as YFSETQ.

The V gene is TRBV6-6, the J gene TRBJ2-3; D not resolved. The CDR3 has 13 residues. Trimming pared 4 bases from V and 6 bases from J, leaving 11 bases between. Germline CDR1 MNHNY, CDR2 SVGAGI (reference sequence). Here the CDR3 reads CASSFKISDTQYF. DNA for the CDR3: TGTGCCAGCAGTTTCAAAATATCCGATACGCAGTATTTT.

This clonotype was seen at least ten times. This chain connects TRBV29-1 to TRBJ2-3; the D is unclear. This CDR3 has 13 amino acids. Deletions cut 4 bases from V and 2 bases from J, with 10 bases between. CDR1 and CDR2 from the germline V gene are SQVTM and ANQGSEA. CDR3 region: CSVVSGYTDTQYF. DNA of the CDR3: TGCAGCGTTGTTTCCGGGTACACAGATACGCAGTATTTT.

This clonotype was picked up many times. This chain uses TRBV19 with TRBJ1-1; D is undetermined. The V gene lost 4 bases and the J gene lost 0 bases, with 6 bases spanning the gap. CDR1 is LNHDA and CDR2 is SQIVND in the germline V gene (reference sequence). The CDR3 is 13 residues long. CDR3 residues: CASSTHMNTEAFF. The CDR3 DNA follows: TGTGCCAGTAGTACGCACATGAACACTGAAGCTTTCTTT.

This clonotype was counted between two and nine times. The rearrangement uses TRBV20-1 and TRBJ2-1, with 9 bases identical to TRBD2. With 4 bases clipped from V and 4 bases from J, the junction kept 2 bases outside the gene matches. Germline assignment: CDR1 DFQATT and CDR2 SNEGSKA (reference sequence). The CDR3 loop spans 13 amino acids. The CDR3 DNA reads as TGCAGTGCTATAGCGGGGGTTTACAATGAGCAGTTCTTC. Its translation: CSAIAGVYNEQFF.

The chain couples TRBV30 to TRBJ2-7, with 7 bases aligning to TRBD1. Trimming at V came to 2 bases and at J to 3 bases, leaving 10 bases not matched to a gene. CDR1 is GTSNPN and CDR2 is SVGIG in the germline V gene (reference sequence). The CDR3 loop spans 15 amino acids. The CDR3 bases are TGTGCCTGGAGTCGGACAGGAAAAATGGGCTACGAGCAGTACTTC. It translates to CAWSRTGKMGYEQYF.